These 9 T cell receptor beta chains came from one sample sequenced in a study of spatial heterogeneity in lung cancer. TCRdb re-called the 5' RACE reads with MiXCR, one entry per CDR3 protein. The repertoire holds about 18,000 distinct CDR3 sequences, with roughly a fifth as singletons. Noted time point: sample taken at primary tumor resection. Whole RNA came from tumor, nontumor lung or frozen PBMC and was sequenced without being sorted. Sequenced here: PBMCs, sampled at surgery. These receptor sequences come from a male donor with early-stage non-small cell lung cancer.

This clonotype was recorded at least ten times. This chain connects TRBV7-3 to TRBJ2-1, with TRBD2 matching over 11 bases. From germline, CDR1 is SGHTA and CDR2 FQGTGA. V trimming: 5 bases; J trimming: 5 bases; junction bases outside the gene matches: 5. The CDR3 length is 15 residues. CDR3 DNA sequence: TGTGCCAGCAGCCCTAGCGGGGGGCCGAACAATGAGCAGTTCTTC. Amino acid sequence: CASSPSGGPNNEQFF.

Within the sample, this clonotype is medium-sized (0.01 to 0.1%). The chain has TRBV29-1 and TRBJ1-1; TRBD1 aligns across 9 bases. Germline V gene lookup returns CDR1 SQVTM and CDR2 ANQGSEA. The junction had 3 bases not matched to a gene; V was cut back by 7 bases and J by 3 bases. The CDR3 totals 12 residues. The DNA of the CDR3 is TGCAGCGGGGGACAGGGTGACACTGAAGCTTTCTTT. This translates into CSGGQGDTEAFF.

This clonotype came up many times. The chain has TRBV12-3 or TRBV12-4 and TRBJ2-5; possibly TRBD2 for D (5 bases). Trimming shortened V by 2 bases and J by 5 bases, and 9 bases separated the two germline ends. The CDR3 loop spans 13 amino acids. CDR3: CASSLQEGETQYF. The CDR3, as DNA: TGTGCCAGCAGTTTACAAGAGGGCGAGACCCAGTACTTC.

This clonotype has at least ten counts. This sequence joins TRBV27 and TRBJ2-5; perhaps TRBD2 as D (6 bases). Germline CDR1 reads MNHEY; CDR2 reads SMNVEV (reference sequence). There are 13 residues in the CDR3. Deletions cut 5 bases from V and 4 bases from J, with 11 bases between. CDR3 bases: TGTGCCAGCAGTATCTGGCGGGGAGAGACCCAGTACTTC. Translation gives CASSIWRGETQYF.

The chain couples TRBV2 to TRBJ2-3; D may be TRBD1 (5 bases). Trimming stripped 2 bases from V and 5 bases from J, with 5 bases between. CDR1 SNHLY and CDR2 FYNNEI come from the germline V gene. CDR3 length equals 12 residues. CDR3 in DNA: TGTGCCAGCAGTGAAAGGGGAGATACGCAGTATTTT. This encodes CASSERGDTQYF.

This clonotype was observed at least ten times. The rearrangement uses TRBV28 and TRBJ2-7; D is perhaps TRBD2 (5 bases). The CDR3 has 13 amino acids. CDR1 and CDR2 from the germline V gene are MDHEN and SYDVKM. The V gene lost 4 bases and the J gene lost 4 bases, with 11 bases spanning the gap. Written as DNA, the CDR3 is TGTGCCAGCAGTTCCCCGGGAAGGTACGAGCAGTACTTC. Its translation: CASSSPGRYEQYF.

Sample share makes this clonotype medium-sized. This chain links TRBV6-5 with TRBJ1-2; 8 positions match TRBD1. The CDR3 is made up of 14 amino acids. V shed 6 bases and J 4 bases; nucleotides not matched to a gene: 7. CDR1 MNHEY and CDR2 SVGAGI come from the germline V gene. CDR3 amino acids: CASSRAGGTYGYTF. CDR3 nucleotide sequence: TGTGCCAGCAGCCGTGCAGGGGGCACCTATGGCTACACCTTC.

This clonotype came up many times. CDR3 in DNA: TGTGCCAGCAGCCGTGAGGATCAGCCCCAGCATTTT. Translated: CASSREDQPQHF. The genes are TRBV7-2 and TRBJ1-5; D uncertain. CDR1 is SGHTA and CDR2 is FQGNSA in the germline V gene. V shed 5 bases and J shed 5 bases, with 7 bases lying between them. The CDR3 length is 12 residues.

This clonotype appeared many times. The rearrangement uses TRBV2 and TRBJ2-7; D unclear. Per the germline V gene, CDR1 is SNHLY and CDR2 is FYNNEI. V was pared by 6 bases and J by 0 bases, with 12 bases between. The length of the CDR3 is 14 residues. The CDR3 DNA follows: TGTGCCAGCAGCCCAGCGTTAAGCTCCTACGAGCAGTACTTC. Its translation: CASSPALSSYEQYF.